This TCR beta chain was sequenced during a study of OX40 agonist ivuxolimab in advanced cancers. Study-level points and caveats: Relative to CD4+ cells, CD8+ T cells on average had more expanded clones. Both blood CD4+ and CD8+ T cells showed clonal growth by week 6 at 0.1 to 3.0 mg/kg. Near-lowest levels of clonal expansion characterized partial responders at 0.1-3.0 mg/kg.

Using immunoSEQ multiplex PCR, the repertoire was profiled, and TCRdb retains in-frame clones only, with some absent. The repertoire consists of approximately 22,000 clones, with approximately 88% occurring once and the leading ten covering about 34%. This CDR3 has 17 residues. The V gene's germline CDR1 is MGHRA and CDR2 YSYEKL. V shed 1 base and J shed 2 bases, with 15 bases lying between them. Points on this clone: Its matching antigen is unknown.

The TCR sequence derives from an adult with an advanced solid tumor such as melanoma, head and neck, liver or kidney cancer. The sample consisted of CD4+ or CD8+ T cells sorted from blood, taken in a trial of the OX40 agonist ivuxolimab. The chain combines TRBV4-1 with TRBJ1-3; D may be TRBD1 (5 bases). DNA for the CDR3: TGCGCCAGCAGCCAAGGTCCTGCTGGGACGGCTGGAAACACCATATATTTT. Its protein is CASSQGPAGTAGNTIYF.